This T cell receptor beta chain originates from a study of cytotoxic CD8 clonotypes in ibrutinib-treated CLL. Clones were sequenced by immunoSEQ multiplex PCR, and TCRdb holds only the in-frame ones, with some missing. In the table there are 150,000 to 200,000 clones, 88% of which are singletons. This CDR3 has 15 amino acids. Germline V gene sequence: CDR1 KGHSY, CDR2 FQNENV. The V end was cut by 7 bases, the J end by 1 base, with 15 bases between. The material was PBMCs, obtained at disease progression, from a patient treated with ibrutinib. The source is a human donor with chronic lymphocytic leukemia. The chain joins TRBV16 to TRBJ2-3; D gene unclear. The chain's CDR3 is CASIPTGLRTDTQYF. The DNA for the CDR3 is TGTGCCAGCATACCTACCGGGTTACGCACAGATACGCAGTATTTT. The whole variable domain, remainder taken from reference TRBV16 and TRBJ2-3, is GEEVAQTPKHLVRGEGQKAKLYCAPIKGHSYVFWYQQVLKNEFKFLISFQNENVFDETGMPKERFSAKCLPNSPCSLEIQATKLEDSAVYFCASIPTGLRTDTQYFGPGTRLTVL.